This T cell receptor beta chain was obtained from a study of T cells in Graves' hyperthyroidism and ophthalmopathy. This clonotype came up a few times. A read error is possible here, since a much larger clone lies one base away. Patients were excluded for uncontrolled infection, other autoimmune disease, pregnancy or lactation. Every diagnosis used clinical symptoms, serum thyroxine and TRAb, thyroid ultrasound and orbital computed tomography. Amplified regions were TCR beta CDR3 sequences from RNA transcripts. First-round RT-PCR of the TCR CDR3 relied on the HTBI primer set. Via MiXCR, TCRdb re-called the multiplex PCR reads, giving one row per CDR3 protein. Of under 550,000 distinct CDR3 sequences in the sample, about an eighth were seen once. The specimen was blood. This TCR derives from a woman aged 18-29 years with Graves' hyperthyroidism.

CDR3 DNA: TGTGCCATCAGTGACATAGGGCAGATAGAGCCCCAGCATTTT. Translating it yields CAISDIGQIEPQHF. V usage is TRBV10-3 and J usage is TRBJ1-5; D is unclear. CDR3 length: 14 amino acids. Trimming cost V 3 bases and J 8 bases, with 14 bases left between them. Germline V gene lookup returns CDR1 ENHRY and CDR2 SYGVKD.